Below are 30 T cell receptor beta chains sequenced from a single sample in a study of T-cell memory formation after mild COVID-19. From the 5' RACE reads, TCRdb called clonotypes with MiXCR, one entry per CDR3 protein. The repertoire holds approximately 500,000 distinct CDR3 sequences, with roughly 25% as singletons. Material: PBMCs or a T cell subset sorted from them (not recorded which). These receptors were collected from an adult woman who had mild COVID-19 (a few samples of this study predate the infection). Cell type and time point are not known.

This sequence joins TRBV20-1 and TRBJ2-1, with D unresolved. The CDR3 totals 16 residues. Trimming cost V 1 base and J 0 bases, with 13 bases left between them. From germline, CDR1 is DFQATT and CDR2 SNEGSKA (reference sequence). The CDR3 nucleotides are TGCAGTGCTAGAGCCCCTCCTCCTAGCTCCTACAATGAGCAGTTCTTC. This codes for CSARAPPPSSYNEQFF.

A few counts support this clonotype. V is TRBV15 and J is TRBJ2-2, with 9 bases matching TRBD1. CDR1 and CDR2 from the germline V gene are LNHNV and YYDKDF (reference sequence). V was clipped by 4 bases and J by 7 bases; unmatched bases: 4. This CDR3 has 14 residues. CDR3: CATSTGQGVGELFF. For the CDR3, the DNA is TGTGCCACCAGCACGGGACAGGGTGTCGGGGAGCTGTTTTTT. The full variable domain, in which reference TRBV15 and TRBJ2-2 provide the parts outside the CDR3, is DAMVIQNPRYQVTQFGKPVTLSCSQTLNHNVMYWYQQKSSQAPKLLFHYYDKDFNNEADTPDNFQSRRPNTSFCFLDIRSPGLGDTAMYLCATSTGQGVGELFFGEGSRLTVL.

The chain combines TRBV4-2 with TRBJ2-3; D perhaps matches TRBD2 (6 bases). The V end was cut by 1 base, the J end by 2 bases, with 16 bases between. Germline CDR1 is LGHNA and CDR2 is YNFKEQ. This CDR3 comprises 17 residues. DNA of the CDR3: TGTGCCAGCAGCCAAGTTTCGCGGGAAAGTTACACAGATACGCAGTATTTT. Its protein product is CASSQVSRESYTDTQYF.

This clonotype was observed a handful of times. The J gene is TRBJ1-2, the V gene TRBV5-1, with D possibly matching TRBD1 (5 bases). Germline assignment: CDR1 SGHRS and CDR2 YFSETQ. V dropped 0 bases and J dropped 7 bases, with 10 bases sitting between them. CDR3 length equals 13 residues. The CDR3 region has the DNA TGCGCCAGCAGCTTGGACAGGTTCGGTGGCTACACCTTC. Its protein is CASSLDRFGGYTF.

This clonotype was detected only a few times. V gene TRBV20-1 combines with J gene TRBJ2-7; D unclear. The CDR3 loop spans 10 amino acids. Germline V lookup: CDR1 DFQATT, CDR2 SNEGSKA (reference sequence). Trimming left V 5 bases short and J 3 bases short, with 5 bases between. In DNA form, the CDR3 reads TGCAGTGCTGTTTGCTACGAGCAGTACTTC. This codes for CSAVCYEQYF.

J is TRBJ2-1 and V is TRBV6-1, with 13 nucleotides matching TRBD2. CDR3 length: 18 amino acids. From germline, CDR1 is MNHNS and CDR2 SASEGT. J lost 0 bases, V lost 7 bases, and 9 bases had no gene match. Here the CDR3 reads CASIQLAGGRSSYNEQFF. CDR3 in DNA: TGTGCCAGCATCCAACTAGCGGGAGGGAGAAGCTCCTACAATGAGCAGTTCTTC.

The V call is TRBV18, the J call TRBJ1-5; D unclear. This CDR3 region has 17 residues. CDR1 is KGHSH, CDR2 LQKENI, per germline. V lost 2 bases and J 0 bases, leaving 14 bases between the germline ends. The CDR3 DNA reads TGTGCCAGCTCACCAGAATTCAGCGGGCTTAGCAATCAGCCCCAGCATTTT. Its protein product is CASSPEFSGLSNQPQHF.

The genes are TRBV5-1 and TRBJ2-5; 8 positions match TRBD2. V lost 0 bases to trimming and J lost 3 bases; unmatched junction nucleotides: 4. Germline CDR1 SGHRS, CDR2 YFSETQ. CDR3 length equals 15 residues. The CDR3 sequence: CASSLGDSGEETQYF. DNA of the CDR3: TGCGCCAGCAGCTTGGGGGATAGCGGGGAAGAGACCCAGTACTTC.

V gene TRBV6-1 combines with J gene TRBJ2-1; 7 bases fit TRBD2. Germline trimming cut 5 bases from V and 2 bases from J; bases unmatched to any gene: 12. Germline CDR1 and CDR2: MNHNS and SASEGT. The CDR3 consists of 17 residues. CDR3: CASSLGGRDPAYNEQFF. The DNA of the CDR3 is TGTGCCAGCAGTCTCGGTGGGAGGGACCCAGCCTACAATGAGCAGTTCTTC.

This clonotype was seen many times. V and J are TRBV6-5 and TRBJ2-7, with a tentative D call TRBD2 (7 bases). Germline CDR1 MNHEY, CDR2 SVGAGI. The CDR3 sequence is 15 residues long. V was shortened by 5 bases and J by 7 bases, with 21 bases between the two germline ends. In nucleotides, the CDR3 is TGTGCCAGCAGTCAACAGGGAATCCTCGGGAGGGAGCAGTACTTC. Translation: CASSQQGILGREQYF.

A few counts support this clonotype. One junction end disagrees with the germline gene, perhaps due to a read error. The J gene is TRBJ1-2, the V gene TRBV4-3, with D possibly TRBD1 on 5 matching bases. The CDR3 loop spans 15 amino acids. CDR1 and CDR2 from the germline V gene are LGHNA and YSLEER. The CDR3 here is CASSEDQGRGSGYTF. The CDR3 bases are TGCGCCAGCAGCGAAGATCAGGGACGGGGCAGCGGCTACACCTTC.

J is TRBJ1-2 and V is TRBV5-1; D call uncertain. The V gene lost 0 bases and the J gene lost 4 bases, with 13 bases spanning the gap. This CDR3 has 15 residues. In germline, CDR1 is SGHRS, CDR2 YFSETQ. The CDR3: CASSLGPGLSYGYTF. CDR3 coding DNA: TGCGCCAGCAGCTTGGGTCCTGGACTGAGCTATGGCTACACCTTC.

The chain combines TRBV12-3 or TRBV12-4 with TRBJ2-7, with a tentative D call TRBD1 (5 bases). V shed 1 base and J shed 7 bases, with 11 bases lying between them. The CDR3 totals 13 residues. The DNA for the CDR3 is TGTGCCAGCAGTTTAGTGGACATCTGGGAGCAGTACTTC. This codes for CASSLVDIWEQYF.

The gene calls are TRBV6-2 or TRBV6-3 and TRBJ2-1; D uncertain. Germline CDR1 reads MNHEY; CDR2 reads SVGEGT. V lost 5 bases to trimming and J lost 10 bases, with 9 bases between them. The CDR3 is 11 amino acids. The CDR3 sequence: CASSTLGEQFF. CDR3 in DNA: TGTGCCAGCAGTACCCTTGGGGAGCAGTTCTTC.

The chain employs TRBV11-3 and TRBJ2-1, with D hard to call. CDR1 and CDR2 from the germline V gene are SGHNT and YENEEA. This CDR3 has 16 amino acids. V was pared by 3 bases and J by 13 bases, with 25 bases between. The CDR3 nucleotides are TGTGCCAGCAGCTTGGCAGCCAAGACGTACCAAGAGACCCAGTTCTTC. Translated, it gives CASSLAAKTYQETQFF.

This clonotype appeared a few times. The chain combines TRBV6-5 with TRBJ1-1; D ambiguous. The CDR3 extends over 12 amino acids. CDR1 is MNHEY and CDR2 is SVGAGI in the germline V gene. Between the trimmed V and J ends, which lost 8 bases and 4 bases, there was a span of 11 bases. CDR3 DNA: TGTGCCAGCGGTTGGGGAGTCACTGAAGCTTTCTTT. As protein: CASGWGVTEAFF.

The sample holds a few counts of this clonotype. The chain uses TRBV11-2 and TRBJ2-1; the D is unclear. The V end was cut by 0 bases, the J end by 4 bases, with 13 bases between. Per germline, CDR1 SGHAT and CDR2 FQNNGV. The CDR3 length is 16 residues. In DNA, the CDR3 is TGTGCCAGCAGCTTAGAGGCGCCAGCCCTATACAATGAGCAGTTCTTC. This translates into CASSLEAPALYNEQFF.

This clonotype has only one observation. V usage is TRBV19 and J usage is TRBJ1-1, with D perhaps matching TRBD1 (5 bases). Trimming left V 7 bases short and J 0 bases short, with 21 bases between. CDR3 length equals 17 residues. Germline CDR1 and CDR2: LNHDA and SQIVND (reference sequence). Written as DNA, the CDR3 is TGTGCCAGTAATCCCAGCGTCGAGGGACTCCTGAACACTGAAGCTTTCTTT. It encodes CASNPSVEGLLNTEAFF.

V gene TRBV20-1 combines with J gene TRBJ2-3; D tentatively reads TRBD1 or TRBD2 (5 bases each). The CDR3 contains 14 residues. CDR1 and CDR2 (germline): DFQATT, SNEGSKA (reference sequence). V was clipped by 4 bases and J by 1 base, with 12 bases between them. The CDR3 protein is CSATARGGTDTQYF. Here the CDR3 DNA reads TGCAGTGCTACGGCTCGAGGGGGCACAGATACGCAGTATTTT.

This clonotype showed up just a few times. The rearrangement uses TRBV3-1 and TRBJ2-2, with TRBD1 matching over 8 bases. Trimming removed 1 base from V and 6 bases from J; junction bases left unmatched: 7. The CDR3 length is 16 residues. From germline, CDR1 is LGHDT and CDR2 YNNKEL (reference sequence). The CDR3 sequence is CASSQARGRMAGELFF. The CDR3 region has the DNA TGTGCCAGCAGCCAAGCCAGGGGGCGGATGGCCGGGGAGCTGTTTTTT.

The J gene is TRBJ1-1, the V gene TRBV27; tentative D call: TRBD1 (5 bases). Trimming cost V 6 bases and J 3 bases, with 17 bases left between them. Germline CDR1 reads MNHEY; CDR2 reads SMNVEV (reference sequence). The CDR3 extends over 15 amino acids. CDR3 loop: CASSPLGAAYTEAFF. The DNA of the CDR3 is TGTGCCAGCAGCCCTTTAGGGGCGGCGTACACTGAAGCTTTCTTT.

The genes are TRBV5-1 and TRBJ2-3; unclear D gene. The V and J ends lost 2 bases and 1 base respectively, with 11 bases between them. CDR1 is SGHRS and CDR2 is YFSETQ in the germline V gene. This CDR3 contains 15 residues. The CDR3: CASSFTVMGTDTQYF. The CDR3, as DNA: TGCGCCAGCAGCTTCACGGTGATGGGCACAGATACGCAGTATTTT.

This clonotype was found a few times. This chain joins TRBV14 and TRBJ2-3; D gene ambiguous. There are 14 residues in the CDR3. Trimming took off 0 bases at V and 4 bases at J, with 8 bases between the two ends. CDR1 and CDR2 from the germline V gene are SGHDN and FVKESK. CDR3 region: CASSQDGLSDTQYF. As DNA, the CDR3 is TGTGCCAGCAGCCAAGACGGGCTATCAGATACGCAGTATTTT.

The V and J genes are TRBV29-1 and TRBJ2-7, with D perhaps matching TRBD1 (6 bases). CDR3 length equals 12 residues. The germline gives CDR1 SQVTM, CDR2 ANQGSEA. The V gene lost 4 bases and the J gene lost 6 bases, with 13 bases spanning the gap. The CDR3 region is CSVGRGRIEQYF. In DNA form, the CDR3 reads TGCAGCGTTGGCAGGGGCAGGATCGAGCAGTACTTC.

This chain connects TRBV29-1 to TRBJ2-2, with 13 bases identical to TRBD2. V trimming: 4 bases; J trimming: 5 bases; junction bases outside the gene matches: 4. The germline CDR1 and CDR2 sequences are SQVTM and ANQGSEA. This CDR3 is 15 amino acids long. CDR3 amino acids: CSVVGGLAGTGELFF. The CDR3 DNA is TGCAGCGTTGTAGGGGGACTAGCGGGGACCGGGGAGCTGTTTTTT.

The V and J genes are TRBV20-1 and TRBJ2-7, with 11 positions matching TRBD2. The CDR3 covers 13 residues. Germline V gene sequence: CDR1 DFQATT, CDR2 SNEGSKA (reference sequence). Trimming cost V 5 bases and J 6 bases; bases outside gene matches: 6. The CDR3 is CSAEGLAAFEQYF. For the CDR3, the DNA is TGCAGTGCTGAGGGACTAGCGGCCTTCGAGCAGTACTTC.

This chain's CDR3 is CASSESGIDRGRTDTQYF. The CDR3 DNA follows: TGTGCCAGCAGTGAATCAGGCATAGACAGGGGTAGGACAGATACGCAGTATTTT. This chain links TRBV25-1 with TRBJ2-3; 8 bases map to TRBD1. Trimming removed 1 base from V and 3 bases from J; junction bases left unmatched: 12. Germline V gives CDR1 MGHDK, CDR2 SYGVNS. The CDR3 runs 18 residues. Based on the CDR3 plus reference TRBV25-1 and TRBJ2-3, the full variable domain is EADIYQTPRYLVIGTGKKITLECSQTMGHDKMYWYQQDPGMELHLIHYSYGVNSTEKGDLSSESTVSRIRTEHFPLTLESARPSHTSQYLCASSESGIDRGRTDTQYFGPGTRLTVL.

For this clonotype: A read error may be the cause here, since a much bigger clone is one base away. This chain links TRBV20-1 with TRBJ2-1; 12 bases agree with TRBD2. The V and J ends lost 0 bases and 8 bases, in that order; junction bases with no gene match: 14. CDR3 length equals 18 residues. The germline CDR1 and CDR2 sequences are DFQATT and SNEGSKA (reference sequence). Here the CDR3 reads CSARDTASGGGDWYEQFF. The CDR3 DNA sequence: TGCAGTGCTAGAGATACCGCTAGCGGGGGGGGCGATTGGTATGAGCAGTTCTTC.

This sequence joins TRBV15 and TRBJ2-5; weak D call: TRBD1 (6 bases). CDR3 length: 16 amino acids. Germline loops: CDR1 LNHNV, CDR2 YYDKDF (reference sequence). V dropped 5 bases and J dropped 1 base, with 17 bases sitting between them. The CDR3 protein is CATSDNREVVQETQYF. CDR3 DNA: TGTGCCACCAGCGATAACAGGGAAGTCGTCCAAGAGACCCAGTACTTC.

This clonotype was counted only a few times. The chain uses TRBV5-6 and TRBJ2-1; no clear D gene. V shed 3 bases and J shed 2 bases, with 9 bases lying between them. CDR1 is SGHDT, CDR2 YYEEEE, per germline. The CDR3 extends over 14 amino acids. CDR3 coding DNA: TGTGCCAGCAGCTGGGGAACAGCCTACAATGAGCAGTTCTTC. Protein: CASSWGTAYNEQFF.